This note documents a single TCR beta chain sequence. The data were produced by immunoSEQ multiplex PCR, yet TCRdb's version contains in-frame clones alone and is incomplete. The sample comprises approximately 67,000 clones, roughly nine tenths of which are singletons, and about 2.9% rests with the top ten. The sample belongs to a study of T cells after somatic rescue of genetic block. This CDR3 contains 15 residues. V lost 5 bases, J lost 7 bases, and 20 bases lay in between. Per the germline V gene, CDR1 is SGHAT and CDR2 is FQNNGV. Sequencing was performed on peripheral blood mononuclear cells (PBMCs). The J gene is TRBJ2-5, the V gene TRBV11-2; TRBD2 might be the D (6 bases). The receptor comes from a man aged 40-50 years. CDR3 loop: CASSGGDGLPRTQYF. The CDR3 region has the DNA TGTGCCAGCAGCGGCGGGGATGGATTACCACGGACCCAGTACTTC.